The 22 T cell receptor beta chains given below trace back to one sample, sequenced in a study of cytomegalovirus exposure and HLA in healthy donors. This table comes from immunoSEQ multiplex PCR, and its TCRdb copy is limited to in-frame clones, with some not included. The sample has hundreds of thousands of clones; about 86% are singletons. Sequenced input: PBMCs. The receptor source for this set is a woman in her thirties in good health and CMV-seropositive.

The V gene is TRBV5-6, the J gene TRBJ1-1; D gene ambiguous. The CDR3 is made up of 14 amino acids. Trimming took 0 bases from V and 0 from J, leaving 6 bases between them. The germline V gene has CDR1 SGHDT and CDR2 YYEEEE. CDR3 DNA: TGTGCCAGCAGCTTGGGAGGGTTGAACACTGAAGCTTTCTTT. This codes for CASSLGGLNTEAFF.

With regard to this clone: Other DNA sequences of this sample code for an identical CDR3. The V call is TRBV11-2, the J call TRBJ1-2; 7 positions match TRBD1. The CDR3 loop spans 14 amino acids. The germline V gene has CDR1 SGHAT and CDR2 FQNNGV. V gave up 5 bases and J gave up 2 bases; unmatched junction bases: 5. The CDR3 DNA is TGTGCCAGCAGCCTAGGGGGACAGAACTATGGCTACACCTTC. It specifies CASSLGGQNYGYTF.

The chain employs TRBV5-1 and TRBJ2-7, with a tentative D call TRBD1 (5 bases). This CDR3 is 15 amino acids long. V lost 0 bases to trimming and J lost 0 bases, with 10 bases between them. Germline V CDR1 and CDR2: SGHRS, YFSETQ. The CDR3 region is CASSLEGDSSYEQYF. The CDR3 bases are TGCGCCAGCAGCTTGGAAGGGGATAGCTCCTACGAGCAGTACTTC.

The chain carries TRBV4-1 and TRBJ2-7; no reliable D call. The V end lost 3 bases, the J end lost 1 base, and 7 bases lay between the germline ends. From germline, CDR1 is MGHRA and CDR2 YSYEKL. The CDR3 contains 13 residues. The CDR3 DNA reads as TGCGCCAGCAGCCAGAGGTCTTCCTACGAGCAGTACTTC. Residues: CASSQRSSYEQYF.

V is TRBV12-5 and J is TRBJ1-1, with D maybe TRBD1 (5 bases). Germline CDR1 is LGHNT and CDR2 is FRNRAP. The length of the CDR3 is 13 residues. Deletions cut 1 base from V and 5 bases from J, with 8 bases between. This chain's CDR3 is CASGLEGYTEAFF. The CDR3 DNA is TGTGCTAGTGGTTTGGAGGGGTATACTGAAGCTTTCTTT.

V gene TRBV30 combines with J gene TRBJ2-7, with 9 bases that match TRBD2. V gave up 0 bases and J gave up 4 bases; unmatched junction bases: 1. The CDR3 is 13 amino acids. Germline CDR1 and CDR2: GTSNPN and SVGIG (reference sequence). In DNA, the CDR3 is TGTGCCTGGAGTGTGGGACTAGCATACGAGCAGTACTTC. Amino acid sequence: CAWSVGLAYEQYF. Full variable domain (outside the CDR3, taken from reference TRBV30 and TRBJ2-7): SQTIHQWPATLVQPVGSPLSLECTVEGTSNPNLYWYRQAAGRGLQLLFYSVGIGQISSEVPQNLSASRPQDRQFILSSKKLLLSDSGFYLCAWSVGLAYEQYFGPGTRLTVT.

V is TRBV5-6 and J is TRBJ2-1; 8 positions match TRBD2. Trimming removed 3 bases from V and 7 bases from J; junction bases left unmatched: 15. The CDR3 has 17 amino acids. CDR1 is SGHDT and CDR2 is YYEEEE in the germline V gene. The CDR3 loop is CASSSVSYGTSINEQFF. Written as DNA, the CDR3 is TGTGCCAGCAGCTCCGTCTCCTACGGGACTAGTATAAATGAGCAGTTCTTC.

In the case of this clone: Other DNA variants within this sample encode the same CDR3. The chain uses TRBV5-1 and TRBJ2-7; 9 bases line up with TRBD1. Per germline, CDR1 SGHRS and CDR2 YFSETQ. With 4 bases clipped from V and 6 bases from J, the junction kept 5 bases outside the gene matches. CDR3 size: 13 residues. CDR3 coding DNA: TGCGCCAGCAGCCTGGGACAGGGCGGCGAGCAGTACTTC. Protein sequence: CASSLGQGGEQYF.

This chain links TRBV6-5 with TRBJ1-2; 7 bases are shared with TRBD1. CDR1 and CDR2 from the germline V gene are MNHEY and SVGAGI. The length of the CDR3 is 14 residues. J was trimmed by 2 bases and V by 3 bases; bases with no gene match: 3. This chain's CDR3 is CASSYRGLNYGYTF. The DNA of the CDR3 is TGTGCCAGCAGTTATAGGGGGCTGAACTATGGCTACACCTTC.

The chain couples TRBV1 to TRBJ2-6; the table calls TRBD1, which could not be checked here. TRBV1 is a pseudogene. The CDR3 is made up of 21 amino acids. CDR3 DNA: TGCACCAGCAGCGCCGGGGAACTACGTCGTAGGGGGCGGTCTGGGGCCAACGTCCTGACTTTC. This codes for CTSSAGELRRRGRSGANVLTF.

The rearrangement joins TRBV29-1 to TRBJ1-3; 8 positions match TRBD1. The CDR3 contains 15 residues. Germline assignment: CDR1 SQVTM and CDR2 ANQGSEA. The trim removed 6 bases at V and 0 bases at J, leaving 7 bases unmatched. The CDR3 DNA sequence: TGCAGCGTGAATACAGGGGGTACCTCTGGAAACACCATATATTTT. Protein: CSVNTGGTSGNTIYF.

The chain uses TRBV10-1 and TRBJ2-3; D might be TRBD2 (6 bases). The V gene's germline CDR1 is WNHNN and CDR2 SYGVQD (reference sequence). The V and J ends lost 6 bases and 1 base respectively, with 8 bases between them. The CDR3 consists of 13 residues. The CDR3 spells CASRASGTDTQYF. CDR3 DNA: TGCGCCAGCAGGGCTAGCGGCACAGATACGCAGTATTTT.

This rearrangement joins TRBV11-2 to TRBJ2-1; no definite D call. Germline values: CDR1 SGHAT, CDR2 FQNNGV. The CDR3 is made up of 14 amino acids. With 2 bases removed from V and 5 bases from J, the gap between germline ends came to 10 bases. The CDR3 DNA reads TGTGCCAGCAGCTTAAGAGAGTCTAACAATGAGCAGTTCTTC. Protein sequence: CASSLRESNNEQFF.

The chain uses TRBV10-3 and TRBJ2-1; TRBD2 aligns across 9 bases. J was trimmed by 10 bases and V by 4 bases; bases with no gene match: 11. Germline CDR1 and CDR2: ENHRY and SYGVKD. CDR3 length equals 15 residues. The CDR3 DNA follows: TGTGCCATCAGTGGCGGGACTAGCCGTAAGGAAGAGCAGTTCTTC. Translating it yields CAISGGTSRKEEQFF.

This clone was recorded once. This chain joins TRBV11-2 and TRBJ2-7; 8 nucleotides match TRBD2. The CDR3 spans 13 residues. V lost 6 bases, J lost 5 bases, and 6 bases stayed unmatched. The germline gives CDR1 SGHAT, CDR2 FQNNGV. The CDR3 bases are TGTGCCAGCAGTTGGACTAGCCTTGACGAGCAGTACTTC. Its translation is CASSWTSLDEQYF.

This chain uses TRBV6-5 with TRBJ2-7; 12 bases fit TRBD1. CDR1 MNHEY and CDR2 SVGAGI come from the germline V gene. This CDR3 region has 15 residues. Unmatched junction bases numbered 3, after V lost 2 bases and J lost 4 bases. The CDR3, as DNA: TGTGCCAGCAGTTACAGGGACAGGGGGCTATACGAGCAGTACTTC. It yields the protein CASSYRDRGLYEQYF.

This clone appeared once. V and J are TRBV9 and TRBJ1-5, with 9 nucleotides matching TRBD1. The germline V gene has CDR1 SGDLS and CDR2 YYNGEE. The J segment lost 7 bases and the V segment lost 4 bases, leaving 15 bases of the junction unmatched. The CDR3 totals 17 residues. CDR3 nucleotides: TGTGCCAGCAGCCCAGACAGGGGGGGGGATCCGCGGCAGCCCCAGCATTTT. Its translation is CASSPDRGGDPRQPQHF.

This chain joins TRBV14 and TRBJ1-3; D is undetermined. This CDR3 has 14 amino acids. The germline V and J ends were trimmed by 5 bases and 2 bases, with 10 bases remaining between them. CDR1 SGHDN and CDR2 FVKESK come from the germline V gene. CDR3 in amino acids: CASSLWETGNTIYF. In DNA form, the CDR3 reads TGTGCCAGCAGCTTATGGGAGACTGGAAACACCATATATTTT. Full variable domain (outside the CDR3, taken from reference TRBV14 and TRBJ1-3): EAGVTQFPSHSVIEKGQTVTLRCDPISGHDNLYWYRRVMGKEIKFLLHFVKESKQDESGMPNNRFLAERTGGTYSTLKVQPAELEDSGVYFCASSLWETGNTIYFGEGSWLTVV.

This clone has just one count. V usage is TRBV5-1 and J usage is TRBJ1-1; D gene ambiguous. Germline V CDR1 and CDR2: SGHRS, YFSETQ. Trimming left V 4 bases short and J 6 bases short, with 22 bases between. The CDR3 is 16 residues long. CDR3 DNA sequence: TGCGCCAGCAGCCCACCCCAGCGCACCACCCTCGCTGAAGCTTTCTTT. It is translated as CASSPPQRTTLAEAFF.

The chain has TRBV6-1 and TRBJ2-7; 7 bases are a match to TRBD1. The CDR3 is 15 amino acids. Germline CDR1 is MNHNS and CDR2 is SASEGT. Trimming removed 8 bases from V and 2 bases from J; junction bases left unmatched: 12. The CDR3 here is CASAKKGDSAYEQYF. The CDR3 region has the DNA TGTGCCAGCGCGAAAAAGGGGGACAGCGCCTACGAGCAGTACTTC.

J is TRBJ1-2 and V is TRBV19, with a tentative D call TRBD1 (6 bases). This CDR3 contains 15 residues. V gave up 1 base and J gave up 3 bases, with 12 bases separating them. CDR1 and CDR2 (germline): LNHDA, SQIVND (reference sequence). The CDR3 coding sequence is TGTGCCAGTAGTATAGGTCAGGGGATTGACTATGGCTACACCTTC. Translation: CASSIGQGIDYGYTF.

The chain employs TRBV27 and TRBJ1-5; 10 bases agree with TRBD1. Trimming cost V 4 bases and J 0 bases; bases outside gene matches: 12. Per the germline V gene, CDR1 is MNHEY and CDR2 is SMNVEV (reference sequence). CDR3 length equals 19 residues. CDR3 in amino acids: CASSSLQGQGLYSNQPQHF. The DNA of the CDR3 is TGTGCCAGCAGTTCTCTTCAGGGACAGGGGCTTTATAGCAATCAGCCCCAGCATTTT.